These 29 T cell receptor beta chains share one sample of origin, sequenced in a study of OX40 agonist ivuxolimab in advanced cancers. This table comes from immunoSEQ multiplex PCR, and its TCRdb copy is limited to in-frame clones, with some not included. The sample records under 20,000 clones, just under 75% being singletons. The sequenced sample was CD4+ or CD8+ T cells sorted from blood, obtained in a trial of the OX40 agonist ivuxolimab. These receptors were obtained from an adult with an advanced solid tumor such as melanoma, head and neck, liver or kidney cancer.

This CDR3 is CASTPSLGLAAHQETQYF. In nucleotides, the CDR3 is TGTGCCAGCACCCCCTCGCTGGGACTAGCGGCCCACCAAGAGACCCAGTACTTC. The chain carries TRBV11-1 and TRBJ2-5, with TRBD2 identical over 11 bases. The germline gives CDR1 SGHAT, CDR2 FQDESV (reference sequence). The CDR3 totals 18 residues. Trimming took 7 bases from V and 0 from J; bases not matched to a gene: 13.

In the case of this clone: Relative to the germline gene, one junction end is altered; a read error may explain this. Other DNA sequences within the sample encode an identical CDR3. The chain combines TRBV11-2 with TRBJ1-2; possibly TRBD1 for D (5 bases). The CDR3 covers 15 residues. Germline V gene lookup returns CDR1 SGHAT and CDR2 FQNNGV. Written as DNA, the CDR3 is TGCGCCAGCAGCCGTAGGGAGGGCGCCAGGGATGGCTACACCTTC. This translates into CASSRREGARDGYTF.

The V gene is TRBV28, the J gene TRBJ1-1; D might be TRBD1 (5 bases). This CDR3 comprises 17 residues. Germline lookup yields CDR1 MDHEN and CDR2 SYDVKM. V lost 6 bases and J 4 bases, leaving 24 bases between the germline ends. DNA of the CDR3: TGTGCCAGCAGCCCTCATTCATCGGGGGTTTTTACCACTGAAGCTTTCTTT. This sequence encodes CASSPHSSGVFTTEAFF.

The chain carries TRBV27 and TRBJ2-1; possibly TRBD2 for D (7 bases). V lost 2 bases and J 8 bases, leaving 16 bases between the germline ends. The CDR3 contains 15 residues. In germline, CDR1 is MNHEY, CDR2 SMNVEV (reference sequence). The CDR3 loop reads CASSLVRGRGDEQFF. In DNA, the CDR3 is TGTGCCAGCAGTTTAGTGAGGGGGAGGGGCGATGAGCAGTTCTTC.

The V gene is TRBV7-2, the J gene TRBJ2-7; D possibly uses TRBD1 or TRBD2 (5 bases each). Trimming pared 2 bases from V and 5 bases from J, leaving 16 bases between. Germline V CDR1 and CDR2: SGHTA, FQGNSA. The CDR3 runs 15 residues. The CDR3 protein is CASSLSIWDAHEQYF. The CDR3 DNA sequence: TGTGCCAGCAGCTTAAGTATCTGGGACGCCCACGAGCAGTACTTC.

The J gene is TRBJ2-5, the V gene TRBV6-1; no definite D call. Germline CDR1 reads MNHNS; CDR2 reads SASEGT. V lost 4 bases and J lost 0, with 9 bases in between. The length of the CDR3 is 14 residues. CDR3 protein: CASSGVSYQETQYF. DNA for the CDR3: TGTGCCAGCAGTGGTGTCTCGTACCAAGAGACCCAGTACTTC.

The rearrangement uses TRBV10-2 and TRBJ2-2, with TRBD1 identical over 8 bases. This CDR3 spans 17 amino acids. V lost 0 bases to trimming and J lost 1 base; unmatched junction nucleotides: 4. Germline V lookup: CDR1 WSHSY, CDR2 SAAADI. The CDR3 region has the DNA TGCGCCAGCAGTGAGTCGACAGGGGCATTGAACACCGGGGAGCTGTTTTTT. The encoded protein is CASSESTGALNTGELFF.

The J gene is TRBJ2-5, the V gene TRBV28, with 8 bases lining up with TRBD1. V lost 6 bases and J lost 4; bases outside the gene matches: 7. The CDR3 extends over 14 amino acids. Germline V lookup: CDR1 MDHEN, CDR2 SYDVKM. CDR3: CASSDPGGTETQYF. CDR3 DNA sequence: TGTGCCAGCAGCGACCCAGGGGGCACAGAGACCCAGTACTTC. Looking up the rest from reference TRBV28 and TRBJ2-5 gives the full variable domain: DVKVTQSSRYLVKRTGEKVFLECVQDMDHENMFWYRQDPGLGLRLIYFSYDVKMKEKGDIPEGYSVSREKKERFSLILESASTNQTSMYLCASSDPGGTETQYFGPGTRLLVL.

This rearrangement joins TRBV28 to TRBJ2-7; D is perhaps TRBD2 (6 bases). The V and J ends lost 6 bases and 2 bases respectively, with 11 bases between them. Germline CDR1 reads MDHEN; CDR2 reads SYDVKM. The CDR3 sequence is 13 residues long. For the CDR3, the DNA is TGTGCCAGCAGGGGCAGGGAGGCCTACGAGCAGTACTTC. Protein: CASRGREAYEQYF.

This chain links TRBV28 with TRBJ2-3; TRBD2 agrees at 14 bases. J gave up 4 bases and V 11 bases, and 8 bases lay outside the gene matches. CDR3 size: 15 residues. From germline, CDR1 is MDHEN and CDR2 SYDVKM. The CDR3 coding sequence is TGTGCCGGTATGAGGACTAGCGGGAGGTCAGATACGCAGTATTTT. Amino acid sequence: CAGMRTSGRSDTQYF.

The rearrangement joins TRBV5-4 to TRBJ2-3, with D tentatively TRBD2 (5 bases). Germline CDR1 is SGHNT and CDR2 is YYREEE (reference sequence). There are 14 residues in the CDR3. Trimming took 0 bases from V and 5 from J, leaving 10 bases between them. CDR3 protein: CASSLVSVVDTQYF. The CDR3 DNA reads as TGTGCCAGCAGCTTGGTTAGCGTGGTAGATACGCAGTATTTT.

The rearrangement links TRBV4-1 to TRBJ2-1, with D perhaps TRBD2 (5 bases). Germline assignment: CDR1 MGHRA and CDR2 YSYEKL. The CDR3 is 15 residues long. The V end lost 1 base, the J end lost 3 bases, and 10 bases lay between the germline ends. The CDR3 bases are TGCGCCAGCAGCCAAGTACGGGGAAGCTACAATGAGCAGTTCTTC. This codes for CASSQVRGSYNEQFF.

The chain has TRBV4-1 and TRBJ1-3, with D possibly being TRBD1 (6 bases). Trimming took off 1 base at V and 2 bases at J, with 15 bases between the two ends. Germline V gene lookup returns CDR1 MGHRA and CDR2 YSYEKL. This CDR3 comprises 17 residues. The CDR3 region is CASSQAEGTTAGNTIYF. DNA for the CDR3: TGCGCCAGCAGCCAAGCTGAGGGGACAACGGCTGGAAACACCATATATTTT.

The genes are TRBV5-4 and TRBJ2-6; no clear D gene. The CDR3 has 15 residues. V was cut by 4 bases and J by 0 bases, with 8 bases left in between. CDR1 is SGHNT and CDR2 is YYREEE in the germline V gene (reference sequence). The CDR3 region has the DNA TGTGCCAGCAGCCCCTATTACTCTGGGGCCAACGTCCTGACTTTC. This sequence encodes CASSPYYSGANVLTF.

V is TRBV6-1 and J is TRBJ2-3; the D is unclear. The V end lost 2 bases, the J end lost 4 bases, and 7 bases lay between the germline ends. In germline, CDR1 is MNHNS, CDR2 SASEGT. CDR3 size: 13 residues. CDR3 amino acids: CASSERRPDTQYF. DNA of the CDR3: TGTGCCAGCAGTGAAAGAAGGCCAGATACGCAGTATTTT.

CDR3 in amino acids: CASSPLGLAGKETQYF. In DNA form, the CDR3 reads TGTGCCAGCAGCCCCCTGGGACTAGCCGGGAAAGAGACCCAGTACTTC. The rearrangement uses TRBV7-6 and TRBJ2-5; 9 bases map to TRBD2. With V trimmed by 5 bases and J by 3 bases, 10 bases remained unmatched. The CDR3 is made up of 16 amino acids. Looked up from germline, CDR1 is SGHVS and CDR2 is FNYEAQ.

This chain joins TRBV7-6 and TRBJ2-1, with 9 bases that match TRBD2. The J segment lost 3 bases and the V segment lost 1 base, leaving 1 base of the junction unmatched. Germline V gives CDR1 SGHVS, CDR2 FNYEAQ. There are 15 residues in the CDR3. This CDR3 reads CASSLVAGDYNEQFF. The DNA for the CDR3 is TGTGCCAGCAGCTTAGTAGCGGGAGACTACAATGAGCAGTTCTTC.

The chain employs TRBV7-6 and TRBJ1-5; possibly TRBD1 for D (5 bases). V lost 5 bases to trimming and J lost 2 bases, with 13 bases between them. Germline V lookup: CDR1 SGHVS, CDR2 FNYEAQ. There are 15 residues in the CDR3. In DNA, the CDR3 is TGTGCCAGCAGCGCAGGGTACGGGGGCAATCAGCCCCAGCATTTT. This codes for CASSAGYGGNQPQHF.

The chain is built from TRBV18 and TRBJ2-1; D is perhaps TRBD2 (5 bases). CDR1 is KGHSH, CDR2 LQKENI, per germline. The CDR3 covers 16 residues. V lost 0 bases and J 2 bases, leaving 11 bases between the germline ends. The CDR3 loop is CASSPPGESAYNEQFF. CDR3 coding DNA: TGTGCCAGCTCACCACCTGGGGAGTCGGCCTACAATGAGCAGTTCTTC.

By share, this clone ranks as large. The chain combines TRBV13 with TRBJ2-7, with TRBD1 matching over 10 bases. This CDR3 has 14 residues. After removal of 4 bases from V and 6 bases from J, the junction contained 6 bases not matched to a gene. Germline values: CDR1 PRHDT, CDR2 FYEKMQ (reference sequence). CDR3 residues: CASSSTGGYSEQYF. As DNA, the CDR3 is TGTGCCAGCAGCTCGACAGGGGGCTATAGCGAGCAGTACTTC.

The chain uses TRBV25-1 and TRBJ1-1, with no clear D. This CDR3 has 11 residues. V lost 6 bases, J lost 8 bases, and 10 bases lay in between. CDR1 MGHDK and CDR2 SYGVNS come from the germline V gene. The CDR3 nucleotides read TGTGCCAGCAGCGAAATCACCGAAGCTTTCTTT. Translation: CASSEITEAFF.

The CDR3 coding sequence is TGTGCCAGCAGGGACCAGGATGGGAACTATGGCTACACCTTC. As protein: CASRDQDGNYGYTF. This rearrangement joins TRBV27 to TRBJ1-2, with no clear D. The CDR3 runs to 14 residues. V lost 6 bases, J lost 2 bases, and 13 bases lay in between. CDR1 and CDR2 (germline): MNHEY, SMNVEV (reference sequence).

J is TRBJ2-3 and V is TRBV7-8; 12 nucleotides match TRBD2. The CDR3 covers 18 residues. After removal of 1 base from V and 0 bases from J, the junction contained 5 bases not matched to a gene. CDR1 is SGHVS, CDR2 FQNEAQ, per germline. In nucleotides, the CDR3 is TGTGCCAGCAGCTTAGGACTAGCGGGGGAGGCTAGCACAGATACGCAGTATTTT. As protein: CASSLGLAGEASTDTQYF.

The rearrangement joins TRBV9 to TRBJ1-4; D gene unclear. Per the germline V gene, CDR1 is SGDLS and CDR2 is YYNGEE. V lost 1 base and J 4 bases, leaving 11 bases between the germline ends. This CDR3 is built from 15 residues. CDR3 nucleotide sequence: TGTGCCAGCAGCGTATACGGGGAGGATAATGAAAAACTGTTTTTT. Translating it yields CASSVYGEDNEKLFF.

This chain joins TRBV30 and TRBJ2-2, with D possibly called TRBD1 or TRBD2 (5 bases each). The CDR3 spans 11 residues. V lost 3 bases and J 6 bases, leaving 5 bases between the germline ends. Germline assignment: CDR1 GTSNPN and CDR2 SVGIG (reference sequence). CDR3: CAWRGAGELFF. Here the CDR3 DNA reads TGTGCCTGGAGGGGGGCCGGGGAGCTGTTTTTT. Using reference TRBV30 and TRBJ2-2 for the parts outside the CDR3, the full variable domain is SQTIHQWPATLVQPVGSPLSLECTVEGTSNPNLYWYRQAAGRGLQLLFYSVGIGQISSEVPQNLSASRPQDRQFILSSKKLLLSDSGFYLCAWRGAGELFFGEGSRLTVL.

This clone was counted between two and nine times. The chain employs TRBV7-2 and TRBJ2-7; 11 nucleotides agree with TRBD2. J lost 1 base, V lost 0 bases, and 14 bases had no gene match. The CDR3 contains 20 residues. The V gene's germline CDR1 is SGHTA and CDR2 FQGNSA. Written as DNA, the CDR3 is TGTGCCAGCAGCTTAGCGCTCCAACTAGCGGGAGTGTCTGGTTCCTACGAGCAGTACTTC. Its protein product is CASSLALQLAGVSGSYEQYF.

The V gene is TRBV15, the J gene TRBJ2-1, with D perhaps matching TRBD2 (6 bases). The CDR3 sequence is 14 residues long. V was cut by 1 base and J by 10 bases, with 14 bases left in between. In germline, CDR1 is LNHNV, CDR2 YYDKDF (reference sequence). CDR3 loop: CATSRGRTREEQFF. The CDR3 DNA reads as TGTGCCACCAGCAGAGGTCGAACCCGGGAGGAGCAGTTCTTC.

As DNA, the CDR3 is TGTGCCAGCAGTTCCGTCACTAGGGACGATAGCACAGATACGCAGTATTTT. Residues: CASSSVTRDDSTDTQYF. The chain couples TRBV28 to TRBJ2-3; D tentatively fits TRBD1 or TRBD2 (5 bases each). The CDR3 is 17 amino acids. CDR1 and CDR2 from the germline V gene are MDHEN and SYDVKM. V was trimmed by 4 bases and J by 0 bases, leaving 17 bases between them. Variable domain in full (rest from reference TRBV28 and TRBJ2-3): DVKVTQSSRYLVKRTGEKVFLECVQDMDHENMFWYRQDPGLGLRLIYFSYDVKMKEKGDIPEGYSVSREKKERFSLILESASTNQTSMYLCASSSVTRDDSTDTQYFGPGTRLTVL.

The chain is built from TRBV28 and TRBJ2-1; no firm D call. V was shortened by 1 base and J by 2 bases, with 3 bases between the two germline ends. This CDR3 region has 13 residues. The germline V gene has CDR1 MDHEN and CDR2 SYDVKM. The CDR3 nucleotides are TGTGCCAGCAGTTTATCACCCTACAATGAGCAGTTCTTC. It translates to CASSLSPYNEQFF.